What follows is one T cell receptor beta chain and its context. Its antigen is undetermined. The sample has other DNA sequences that encode this CDR3 too. Only in-frame clones appear in the TCRdb table, and some are missing; sequencing was by immunoSEQ multiplex PCR. The sample lists approximately 14,000 clones, approximately 90% occurring once. This specimen comes from a study of T cell repertoires in ileal Crohn's disease. Study-wide context: All patients had surgery for stricturing (approximately 61%) or penetrating (about 40%) disease. Postoperative therapy was given to about half: around eleven thiopurines, around 17 anti-TNF agents.

There are 15 residues in the CDR3. CDR1 SGHRS and CDR2 YFSETQ come from the germline V gene. V was shortened by 2 bases and J by 6 bases, with 16 bases between the two germline ends. Study-wide findings and caveats: Compared with CD4 T cells, sorted CD8 cells carried more expanded clones. Compared with non-smokers, active smokers at surgery showed more clonal expansions.

The TCR comes from an adult with Crohn's disease. V and J are TRBV5-1 and TRBJ2-3, with a tentative D call TRBD1 (6 bases). Sequenced material: ileal tissue. CDR3: CASSFGQRDADTQYF. DNA for the CDR3: TGCGCCAGCAGCTTCGGACAGAGGGATGCGGATACGCAGTATTTT.